Shown below are 25 T cell receptor beta chains from a single sample sequenced in a study of T-cell memory formation after mild COVID-19. A single record per CDR3 protein comes from TCRdb applying MiXCR to the 5' RACE reads. The table lists some 290,000 distinct CDR3 sequences, 16% of them singletons. The sequenced material came from PBMCs or a T cell subset sorted from them (not recorded which). All receptors come from a man between 18 and 29 years old who had mild COVID-19 (a few samples of this study predate the infection). Cell type and time point are not known.

This clonotype was detected only a few times. V gene TRBV2 combines with J gene TRBJ1-1, with 7 bases identical to TRBD1. Trimming took 4 bases from V and 8 from J; bases not matched to a gene: 4. CDR3 length: 12 amino acids. CDR1 and CDR2 (germline): SNHLY, FYNNEI. CDR3 protein: CASSGQGGEAFF. For the CDR3, the DNA is TGTGCCAGCAGTGGACAGGGAGGAGAAGCTTTCTTT. The whole variable domain, filled in from reference TRBV2 and TRBJ1-1, reads EPEVTQTPSHQVTQMGQEVILRCVPISNHLYFYWYRQILGQKVEFLVSFYNNEISEKSEIFDDQFSVERPDGSNFTLKIRSTKLEDSAMYFCASSGQGGEAFFGQGTRLTVV.

This clonotype has only a few counts. The chain has TRBV6-5 and TRBJ1-1; D remains unclear. From germline, CDR1 is MNHEY and CDR2 SVGAGI. The germline V and J ends were trimmed by 0 bases and 0 bases, with 8 bases remaining between them. This CDR3 region has 15 residues. The DNA of the CDR3 is TGTGCCAGCAGTTACTCTTTTGGAGTGAACACTGAAGCTTTCTTT. It encodes CASSYSFGVNTEAFF.

This chain connects TRBV5-1 to TRBJ1-3, with D tentatively TRBD1 (5 bases). From germline, CDR1 is SGHRS and CDR2 YFSETQ. Trimming pared 2 bases from V and 2 bases from J, leaving 11 bases between. The CDR3 length is 15 residues. In DNA, the CDR3 is TGCGCCAGCAGCTTAGGGACGGCGGCTGGAAACACCATATATTTT. Amino acid sequence: CASSLGTAAGNTIYF.

This clonotype was counted a single time. Here the CDR3 DNA reads TGTGCCAGCAGCGCAGGGGGGGGGTTCAGGAATGAGCAGTTCTTC. Protein sequence: CASSAGGGFRNEQFF. This sequence joins TRBV9 and TRBJ2-1; D is perhaps TRBD1 or TRBD2 (7 bases each). Germline V gives CDR1 SGDLS, CDR2 YYNGEE. The CDR3 loop spans 15 amino acids. Trimming took off 3 bases at V and 7 bases at J, with 17 bases between the two ends.

The chain couples TRBV4-3 to TRBJ2-5; D is uncertain. Trimming stripped 3 bases from V and 7 bases from J, with 12 bases between. The CDR3 is 13 residues long. Germline loops: CDR1 LGHNA, CDR2 YSLEER. The CDR3 loop is CASSHGPRGTQYF. The DNA for the CDR3 is TGCGCCAGCAGCCACGGTCCCCGAGGGACCCAGTACTTC.

This clonotype has more than one count but fewer than ten. V gene TRBV6-6 combines with J gene TRBJ1-2, with D unclear. Germline-derived CDR1 and CDR2 are MNHNY and SVGAGI (reference sequence). V was shortened by 10 bases and J by 1 base, with 13 bases between the two germline ends. The CDR3 has 13 amino acids. In DNA form, the CDR3 reads TGTGCCATTAAAGATGATTTTAACTATGGCTACACCTTC. As protein: CAIKDDFNYGYTF.

This clonotype was observed a handful of times. The gene calls are TRBV12-3 or TRBV12-4 and TRBJ2-1; 9 bases fit TRBD1. The ends lost 7 bases at V and 4 bases at J; junction bases unmatched: 8. This CDR3 is 15 amino acids long. The CDR3 sequence is CASTHPGQGYNEQFF. The CDR3 DNA reads TGTGCCAGCACTCATCCGGGACAGGGATACAATGAGCAGTTCTTC.

This clonotype showed up just a few times. One junction end disagrees with the germline gene, perhaps due to a read error. The V and J genes are TRBV29-1 and TRBJ1-2; D perhaps matches TRBD1 (6 bases). This CDR3 has 12 amino acids. The germline CDR1 and CDR2 sequences are SQVTM and ANQGSEA. The CDR3 coding sequence is TGCAGCGCAGGCTCTGGCAGCCGGGGGCGAAACTTC. Encoded protein: CSAGSGSRGRNF.

This clonotype has a handful of counts. The chain combines TRBV2 with TRBJ2-3, with 11 bases aligning to TRBD1. CDR1 and CDR2 from the germline V gene are SNHLY and FYNNEI. V lost 4 bases, J lost 5 bases, and 5 bases stayed unmatched. CDR3 length: 15 residues. CDR3 sequence reads: CASSVRTGGGDTQYF. In DNA form, the CDR3 reads TGTGCCAGCAGTGTACGGACAGGGGGCGGAGATACGCAGTATTTT.

This clonotype was counted only a few times. J is TRBJ2-7 and V is TRBV18, with D possibly being TRBD1 (6 bases). The V gene's germline CDR1 is KGHSH and CDR2 LQKENI. This CDR3 has 14 amino acids. V was pared by 3 bases and J by 4 bases, with 13 bases between. CDR3 protein: CASSPVGQGYEQYF. The CDR3 DNA reads TGTGCCAGCTCACCTGTGGGGCAGGGGTACGAGCAGTACTTC.

This clonotype was observed a handful of times. The chain joins TRBV12-3 or TRBV12-4 to TRBJ2-3; D possibly matches TRBD1 or TRBD2 (5 bases each). Between the trimmed V and J ends, which lost 7 bases and 6 bases, there was a span of 20 bases. There are 15 residues in the CDR3. CDR3 sequence (DNA): TGTGCCAGCACTGACCGGGACCCCCGACGGGATACGCAGTATTTT. Translated, it gives CASTDRDPRRDTQYF.

This clonotype was seen more than once but under ten times. The chain has TRBV11-3 and TRBJ2-2, with D hard to call. Trimming took 2 bases from V and 6 from J, leaving 4 bases between them. From germline, CDR1 is SGHNT and CDR2 YENEEA. The length of the CDR3 is 12 residues. For the CDR3, the DNA is TGTGCCAGCAGCTTAATTGCCGGGGAGCTGTTTTTT. This encodes CASSLIAGELFF.

Many counts were recorded for this clonotype. The J gene is TRBJ2-5, the V gene TRBV7-2; the D is unclear. The CDR3 has 12 amino acids. Germline assignment: CDR1 SGHTA and CDR2 FQGNSA. Trimming took off 0 bases at V and 5 bases at J, with 4 bases between the two ends. The CDR3 loop is CASSLAPETQYF. The DNA for the CDR3 is TGTGCCAGCAGCTTAGCGCCGGAGACCCAGTACTTC.

This chain connects TRBV20-1 to TRBJ2-7; TRBD2 agrees at 7 bases. The ends lost 0 bases at V and 6 bases at J; junction bases unmatched: 8. The CDR3 totals 14 residues. Germline CDR1 reads DFQATT; CDR2 reads SNEGSKA (reference sequence). The CDR3 loop reads CSAREGGRGFEQYF. CDR3 nucleotides: TGCAGTGCTAGAGAGGGAGGGCGGGGGTTCGAGCAGTACTTC.

The V and J genes are TRBV27 and TRBJ1-1; D uncertain. Trimming shortened V by 3 bases and J by 1 base, and 9 bases separated the two germline ends. Germline assignment: CDR1 MNHEY and CDR2 SMNVEV (reference sequence). CDR3 length equals 14 residues. The CDR3: CASSLRRENTEAFF. The CDR3, as DNA: TGTGCCAGCAGTTTGCGGCGGGAGAACACTGAAGCTTTCTTT.

The CDR3 here is CATSGDSRTLNSPLHF. As DNA, the CDR3 is TGTGCCACCAGTGGTGATTCCAGAACCCTAAATTCACCCCTCCACTTT. The V and J genes are TRBV24-1 and TRBJ1-6, with D uncertain. V gave up 5 bases and J gave up 7 bases, with 17 bases separating them. The CDR3 is made up of 16 amino acids. Germline V gives CDR1 KGHDR, CDR2 SFDVKD.

The V and J genes are TRBV29-1 and TRBJ1-1, with 10 bases lining up with TRBD1. This CDR3 region has 12 residues. Trimming at V came to 7 bases and at J to 5 bases, leaving 4 bases not matched to a gene. Germline CDR1 SQVTM, CDR2 ANQGSEA. The CDR3 spells CSAQDRGTEAFF. The CDR3 DNA is TGCAGCGCCCAGGACAGGGGGACTGAAGCTTTCTTT.

The chain employs TRBV7-2 and TRBJ2-1; D unclear. Germline-derived CDR1 and CDR2 are SGHTA and FQGNSA. Trimming removed 2 bases from V and 6 bases from J, with 5 bases in between. This CDR3 spans 12 amino acids. The CDR3 nucleotides read TGTGCCAGCAGCTTATACTCCAATGAGCAGTTCTTC. This translates into CASSLYSNEQFF.

This clonotype was counted once. The chain combines TRBV18 with TRBJ2-5, with a weak D call TRBD1 (5 bases). The CDR3 covers 14 residues. Germline CDR1 reads KGHSH; CDR2 reads LQKENI. Trimming pared 2 bases from V and 2 bases from J, leaving 9 bases between. CDR3 region: CASSPKGHQETQYF. In nucleotides, the CDR3 is TGTGCCAGCTCACCAAAAGGACATCAAGAGACCCAGTACTTC.

The chain recombines TRBV6-5 with TRBJ1-1; D may be TRBD1 (5 bases). CDR3 size: 14 residues. The V end lost 2 bases, the J end lost 5 bases, and 12 bases lay between the germline ends. Germline CDR1 MNHEY, CDR2 SVGAGI. The CDR3 nucleotides read TGTGCCAGCAGTTACGGGGGGGTGAGGACTGAAGCTTTCTTT. It specifies CASSYGGVRTEAFF.

In this sample, this clonotype turned up many times. V is TRBV15 and J is TRBJ1-5; D perhaps matches TRBD1 (6 bases). V was pared by 1 base and J by 1 base, with 20 bases between. Germline CDR1 and CDR2: LNHNV and YYDKDF (reference sequence). The CDR3 sequence is 19 residues long. This chain's CDR3 is CATSRVGGGRLASNQPQHF. The DNA of the CDR3 is TGTGCCACCAGCAGAGTAGGTGGGGGGCGCTTGGCGAGCAATCAGCCCCAGCATTTT. The entire variable domain, with the rest obtained from reference TRBV15 and TRBJ1-5, is as follows: DAMVIQNPRYQVTQFGKPVTLSCSQTLNHNVMYWYQQKSSQAPKLLFHYYDKDFNNEADTPDNFQSRRPNTSFCFLDIRSPGLGDTAMYLCATSRVGGGRLASNQPQHFGDGTRLSIL.

This rearrangement joins TRBV5-1 to TRBJ1-2; D is possibly TRBD1 (6 bases). Germline V CDR1 and CDR2: SGHRS, YFSETQ. The CDR3 spans 15 residues. V dropped 4 bases and J dropped 0 bases, with 13 bases sitting between them. The CDR3 region is CASSVSGATNYGYTF. The CDR3 bases are TGCGCCAGCAGCGTCTCAGGGGCTACTAACTATGGCTACACCTTC.

This clonotype has a handful of counts. The chain joins TRBV6-2 or TRBV6-3 to TRBJ2-7, with a weak D call TRBD1 (6 bases). Germline V gives CDR1 MNHEY, CDR2 SVGEGT. There are 14 residues in the CDR3. V lost 5 bases and J lost 5, with 16 bases in between. CDR3 sequence: CASSPRQGSHEQYV. In DNA form, the CDR3 reads TGTGCCAGCAGTCCTCGGCAGGGGTCCCACGAGCAGTACGTC.

J is TRBJ1-1 and V is TRBV18, with D possibly TRBD1 on 5 matching bases. The CDR3 consists of 14 residues. Trimming removed 1 base from V and 1 base from J, with 7 bases in between. In germline, CDR1 is KGHSH, CDR2 LQKENI. CDR3 in DNA: TGTGCCAGCTCACCACGGGGCTCGAACACTGAAGCTTTCTTT. It codes for CASSPRGSNTEAFF.

The V and J genes are TRBV15 and TRBJ2-2; 10 bases agree with TRBD2. CDR3 size: 17 residues. The germline V gene has CDR1 LNHNV and CDR2 YYDKDF (reference sequence). V was pared by 2 bases and J by 6 bases, with 9 bases of the junction left unmatched. This CDR3 is CATSRQKGTSVPGELFF. The CDR3, as DNA: TGTGCCACCAGCAGACAAAAAGGGACTAGCGTGCCCGGGGAGCTGTTTTTT.